The 16 T cell receptor beta chains listed next were all sequenced from one sample in a study of blood T cell repertoires in COVID-19. Assay used: immunoSEQ multiplex PCR; TCRdb lists only in-frame clones, some missing. The table has a few hundred thousand clones, about 89% seen once. Sequences were obtained from peripheral blood. The receptors come from a woman in her thirties with COVID-19, enrolled during active disease.

The chain combines TRBV27 with TRBJ2-1; 10 bases agree with TRBD2. CDR3 size: 13 residues. Per the germline V gene, CDR1 is MNHEY and CDR2 is SMNVEV (reference sequence). V lost 5 bases, J lost 9 bases, and 4 bases stayed unmatched. CDR3 nucleotides: TGTGCCAGCAGTCCCGGGACTAGCGCTGAGCAGTTCTTC. Its translation: CASSPGTSAEQFF.

The rearrangement uses TRBV7-9 and TRBJ2-4, with TRBD1 matching 9 bases. The ends lost 6 bases at V and 8 bases at J; junction bases unmatched: 5. This CDR3 spans 13 amino acids. Germline V lookup: CDR1 SEHNR, CDR2 FQNEAQ (reference sequence). The CDR3 DNA sequence: TGTGCCAGCAGTGGACAGGGGAGATACATTCAGTACTTC. Translated, it gives CASSGQGRYIQYF.

The J gene is TRBJ2-5, the V gene TRBV6-5; D is possibly TRBD1 (5 bases). V was pared by 1 base and J by 1 base, with 10 bases between. Germline values: CDR1 MNHEY, CDR2 SVGAGI. The CDR3 runs to 15 residues. CDR3: CASSYWQGPQETQYF. The DNA of the CDR3 is TGTGCCAGCAGTTACTGGCAGGGCCCCCAAGAGACCCAGTACTTC.

The chain joins TRBV6-6 to TRBJ2-7; 11 positions match TRBD2. The length of the CDR3 is 14 residues. After removal of 4 bases from V and 8 bases from J, the junction contained 7 bases not matched to a gene. CDR1 and CDR2 (germline): MNHNY, SVGAGI (reference sequence). The CDR3 DNA reads as TGTGCCAGCAGTTCCCCTAGCGGGGGGCGGAAGCAGTACTTC. It specifies CASSSPSGGRKQYF.

This clone has just one count. This sequence joins TRBV12-3 or TRBV12-4 and TRBJ2-3, with D perhaps matching TRBD1 (6 bases). This CDR3 region has 13 residues. Trimming took 6 bases from V and 6 from J, leaving 13 bases between them. This CDR3 reads CASRRTVPDTQYF. CDR3 DNA sequence: TGTGCCAGCAGAAGGACAGTGCCCGATACGCAGTATTTT.

This clone occurred once. The rearrangement uses TRBV28 and TRBJ2-2; 8 bases align to TRBD1. The trim removed 6 bases at V and 3 bases at J, leaving 6 bases unmatched. Germline CDR1 and CDR2: MDHEN and SYDVKM. This CDR3 contains 15 residues. CDR3 sequence: CASSRGQGYTGELFF. The CDR3 region has the DNA TGTGCCAGCAGCCGTGGACAGGGATACACCGGGGAGCTGTTTTTT. Full variable domain (missing parts from reference TRBV28 and TRBJ2-2): DVKVTQSSRYLVKRTGEKVFLECVQDMDHENMFWYRQDPGLGLRLIYFSYDVKMKEKGDIPEGYSVSREKKERFSLILESASTNQTSMYLCASSRGQGYTGELFFGEGSRLTVL.

This sequence joins TRBV27 and TRBJ1-1; D is perhaps TRBD1 (6 bases). Germline CDR1 MNHEY, CDR2 SMNVEV (reference sequence). CDR3 size: 14 residues. Trimming took off 4 bases at V and 6 bases at J, with 15 bases between the two ends. This CDR3 is CASSSPGRGSEAFF. CDR3 bases: TGTGCCAGCAGTTCCCCCGGCAGGGGCTCTGAAGCTTTCTTT.

V is TRBV7-2 and J is TRBJ2-5; TRBD2 matches at 8 bases. J gave up 5 bases and V 0 bases, and 5 bases lay outside the gene matches. This CDR3 has 15 amino acids. Germline V gene sequence: CDR1 SGHTA, CDR2 FQGNSA. CDR3 sequence: CASSLASGGGETQYF. DNA of the CDR3: TGTGCCAGCAGCTTAGCGTCGGGAGGGGGGGAGACCCAGTACTTC.

The chain recombines TRBV7-9 with TRBJ2-5; 10 nucleotides line up with TRBD2. The CDR3 covers 14 residues. Germline CDR1 and CDR2: SEHNR and FQNEAQ (reference sequence). Trimming cost V 4 bases and J 5 bases; bases outside gene matches: 4. CDR3 in DNA: TGTGCCAGCAGCTATCGGACTAGCGGCGAGACCCAGTACTTC. Its protein is CASSYRTSGETQYF.

The chain is built from TRBV4-2 and TRBJ1-2; D unclear. This CDR3 contains 15 residues. Germline V lookup: CDR1 LGHNA, CDR2 YNFKEQ. V was pared by 1 base and J by 6 bases, with 15 bases between. The CDR3 sequence: CASSQGIRLIDGYTF. In DNA form, the CDR3 reads TGTGCCAGCAGCCAAGGTATTCGGTTGATAGATGGCTACACCTTC.

This sequence joins TRBV4-3 and TRBJ1-1, with 7 bases that match TRBD1. The V gene end was trimmed by 4 bases and the J gene end by 3 bases; junction bases not matched to a gene: 5. CDR3 length equals 14 residues. Germline V CDR1 and CDR2: LGHNA, YSLEER. The CDR3 loop is CASSPQGSDTEAFF. For the CDR3, the DNA is TGCGCCAGCAGCCCACAGGGGTCGGACACTGAAGCTTTCTTT.

This chain joins TRBV3-1 (or the pseudogene TRBV3-2) and TRBJ2-1, with TRBD2 matching 14 bases. The CDR3 contains 15 residues. The germline gives CDR1 LGHDT, CDR2 YNNKEL (reference sequence). V shed 4 bases and J 6 bases; nucleotides not matched to a gene: 2. CDR3 region: CASSLTSGGVNEQFF. The CDR3 DNA sequence: TGTGCCAGCAGCCTGACTAGCGGGGGGGTCAATGAGCAGTTCTTC.

The genes are TRBV24-1 and TRBJ1-2, with TRBD1 identical over 8 bases. V was clipped by 5 bases and J by 8 bases; unmatched bases: 12. CDR3 length: 15 amino acids. The V gene's germline CDR1 is KGHDR and CDR2 SFDVKD. The CDR3 coding sequence is TGTGCCACCAGTGGAGAAGACAGGGGAGTGTGGGGCTACACCTTC. Translation gives CATSGEDRGVWGYTF.

V gene TRBV6-6 combines with J gene TRBJ2-7; 8 bases are shared with TRBD1. Germline V lookup: CDR1 MNHNY, CDR2 SVGAGI (reference sequence). V was clipped by 5 bases and J by 2 bases; unmatched bases: 11. The CDR3 loop spans 16 amino acids. In DNA, the CDR3 is TGTGCCAGCAGTAGTACGACGGGACAGGTACCCTACGAGCAGTACTTC. Amino acids: CASSSTTGQVPYEQYF.

Only a few counts were recorded for this clone. The chain joins TRBV27 to TRBJ2-3, with D possibly matching TRBD1 (5 bases). The CDR3 is made up of 14 amino acids. Germline values: CDR1 MNHEY, CDR2 SMNVEV (reference sequence). V shed 5 bases and J shed 1 base, with 10 bases lying between them. The CDR3 DNA reads TGTGCCAGCAGTCCCCAGGGCCGCACAGATACGCAGTATTTT. Its translation: CASSPQGRTDTQYF.

The genes are TRBV7-2 and TRBJ2-3; D is ambiguous. Trimming pared 3 bases from V and 4 bases from J, leaving 5 bases between. The CDR3 loop spans 12 amino acids. The germline CDR1 and CDR2 sequences are SGHTA and FQGNSA. CDR3 nucleotide sequence: TGTGCCAGCAGCTTTCGGTCAGATACGCAGTATTTT. Translation: CASSFRSDTQYF.